A selection of T cell receptor beta chains follows, all from one sample in a study of cytomegalovirus exposure and HLA in healthy donors. Assay used: immunoSEQ multiplex PCR; TCRdb lists only in-frame clones, some missing. Seen here are about 180,000 clones, 77% observed once, and the top ten hold roughly 3.7%. What was sequenced was PBMCs. All receptors come from a woman aged 55 to 70 in good health and CMV-seropositive. The CDR3 runs from the conserved cysteine through the conserved F or W. The D gene is left open where the match is weak. The size field is filled for only some rows; it gives once, few, many or a size class.

j_gene	abundance	v_gene	d_gene	len	CDR3nt	CDR3aa
TRBJ2-7	-	TRBV5-1	TRBD1	16	TGCGCCAGCAGCGCCTACCCGGGACAGGGGACAGGGGAGCAGTACTTC	CASSAYPGQGTGEQYF
TRBJ1-3	-	TRBV5-1	-	15	TGCGCCAGCAGCCTGGCAGGCAGCTCTGGAAACACCATATATTTT	CASSLAGSSGNTIYF
TRBJ1-1	once	TRBV4-2	-	15	TGTGCCAGCAGCCAGAGGGTTGGGCAGAACACTGAAGCTTTCTTT	CASSQRVGQNTEAFF
TRBJ2-1	-	TRBV2	TRBD2	18	TGTGCCAGCAGAAAAGGGCTAGCGGGAGTAAGGTCCTACAATGAGCAGTTCTTC	CASRKGLAGVRSYNEQFF
TRBJ2-2	-	TRBV6-5	TRBD2	15	TGTGCCAGCAGACCCGACGGGGGGTACACCGGGGAGCTGTTTTTT	CASRPDGGYTGELFF
TRBJ1-1	-	TRBV28	TRBD1	11	TGTGCCACCACAGGGGGCACTGAAGCTTTCTTT	CATTGGTEAFF
TRBJ2-5	-	TRBV19	TRBD1	15	TGTGCCAGTAGTATGGGGGACAGACTTGGGGAGACCCAGTACTTC	CASSMGDRLGETQYF
TRBJ2-2	-	TRBV7-8	TRBD2	16	TGTGCCAGCAGCTTATTGGCGGGAGGTTTCATCGGGGAGCTGTTTTTT	CASSLLAGGFIGELFF
TRBJ1-6	-	TRBV13	-	15	TGTGCCAGTACCATTATGACAGGATTTAATTCACCCCTCCACTTT	CASTIMTGFNSPLHF
TRBJ2-7	-	TRBV7-2	TRBD1	13	TGTGCCAGCAGCCGGGACAGGGTTGGCGAGCAGTACTTC	CASSRDRVGEQYF
TRBJ1-2	few	TRBV30	TRBD1	14	TGTGCCTGGAGTGCCCGGGGCAGGGGGCATGGCTACACCTTC	CAWSARGRGHGYTF
TRBJ1-5	-	TRBV6-5	-	14	TGTGCCAGCAGACGGACCGCTTCGGGGCAGCCCCAGCATTTT	CASRRTASGQPQHF
TRBJ2-3	-	TRBV27	-	14	TGTGCCAGCAGGCAGGGTTCCTACGCAGATACGCAGTATTTT	CASRQGSYADTQYF
TRBJ2-5	-	TRBV4-1	-	16	TGCGCCAGCAGCCAAGATCCGGGGGGCACTCAAGAGACCCAGTACTTC	CASSQDPGGTQETQYF
TRBJ1-5	-	TRBV7-8	-	14	TGTGCCAGCAGTTTAACGACAGTAAATCAGCCCCAGCATTTT	CASSLTTVNQPQHF
TRBJ1-2	-	TRBV21-1	-	17	TGTGCCAGCAGCAACTTGAATCCGGACAGGTTTAACTATGGCTACACCTTC	CASSNLNPDRFNYGYTF
TRBJ2-2	-	TRBV7-2	-	12	TGTGCCAGCACCCCCTTGACCGGGGAGCTGTTTTTT	CASTPLTGELFF
TRBJ2-1	few	TRBV10-3	-	16	TGTGCCATCAGTGAGTCTGGTGCTGGACTTAACAATGAGCAGTTCTTC	CAISESGAGLNNEQFF
TRBJ2-7	-	TRBV2	-	12	TGTGCCAGCACTCGACAGTCCTACGAGCAGTACTTC	CASTRQSYEQYF
TRBJ2-3	few	TRBV30	TRBD1	15	TGTGCCTGGAGTGCGCCGGGACAGGGAACAGATACGCAGTATTTT	CAWSAPGQGTDTQYF
TRBJ2-5	-	TRBV5-1	TRBD2	18	TGCGCCAGCAGCCCTGACGGCCTAGCGGGAGTTGGGGTGGAGACCCAGTACTTC	CASSPDGLAGVGVETQYF
TRBJ1-1	once	TRBV7-2	TRBD1	17	TGTGCCAGCAGCTTACTGGGACAGGGGGCGGTGATCACTGAAGCTTTCTTT	CASSLLGQGAVITEAFF
TRBJ2-7	few	TRBV18	-	12	TGTGCCAGCTCACGCGGGTCCTACGAGCAGTACTTC	CASSRGSYEQYF
TRBJ2-7	-	TRBV25-1	-	14	TGTGCCAGCAGTCTCGGGACACTTCTTTACGAGCAGTACTTC	CASSLGTLLYEQYF
TRBJ1-1	-	TRBV7-8	-	16	TGTGCCAGCAGTCCCGTGAGGGTTAGGATGTTCACTGAAGCTTTCTTT	CASSPVRVRMFTEAFF
TRBJ1-2	-	TRBV14	-	12	TGTGCCAGCAGCCAGCAGTTTTCCGGCTACACCTTC	CASSQQFSGYTF
TRBJ1-5	-	TRBV25-1	TRBD1	17	TGTGCCAGCAGTGATCGAAACGGACAGGGGGCTCGACAGCCCCAGCATTTT	CASSDRNGQGARQPQHF
TRBJ1-6	-	TRBV2	-	15	TGTGCCAGCAGGATCCGGGACAACAATAATTCACCCCTCCACTTT	CASRIRDNNNSPLHF
TRBJ2-7	few	TRBV18	TRBD1	14	TGTGCCAGCTCAGGGGCAGGGGGTGGAAACGAGCAGTACTTC	CASSGAGGGNEQYF
TRBJ2-3	once	TRBV20-1	-	10	TGCACCTGTGGCACAGATACGCAGTATTTT	CTCGTDTQYF
TRBJ1-4	-	TRBV27	TRBD1	16	TGTGCCAGCAGTCCCTTAGGGACAGGGAGAAATGAAAAACTGTTTTTT	CASSPLGTGRNEKLFF
TRBJ2-3	-	TRBV7-9	-	13	TGTGCCAGCAGGGGGCTTCGCACAGATACGCAGTATTTT	CASRGLRTDTQYF
TRBJ1-4	-	TRBV4-3	TRBD1	16	TGCGCCAGCAGCCAAGGGCGACAGGGGGCGGGTGAAAAACTGTTTTTT	CASSQGRQGAGEKLFF
TRBJ2-7	-	TRBV18	-	13	TGTGCCAGCTCAGGGACTTACACCTACGAGCAGTACTTC	CASSGTYTYEQYF
TRBJ1-6	-	TRBV14	-	16	TGTGCCAGCAGCCAAGGAGTGAGCTCCTATAATTCACCCCTCCACTTT	CASSQGVSSYNSPLHF
TRBJ2-5	-	TRBV18	-	14	TGTGCCAGCTCACCACGAAGGGGCCAAGAGACCCAGTACTTC	CASSPRRGQETQYF
TRBJ2-5	-	TRBV9	-	15	TGTGCCAGCAGCGTAGGCGGAGGGGTGGAGGAGACCCAGTACTTC	CASSVGGGVEETQYF
TRBJ2-3	-	TRBV30	TRBD2	14	TGTGCCTGGAGGCAGCCGGGGGGGCGAGATACGCAGTATTTT	CAWRQPGGRDTQYF
TRBJ1-1	-	TRBV19	TRBD1	17	TGTGCCAGTAGTATTATGGGACAGGGGGCGTTGGACACTGAAGCTTTCTTT	CASSIMGQGALDTEAFF
TRBJ2-7	-	TRBV29-1	TRBD1	14	TGCAGCGTCTCAACAGGGGGGAGCTCCTACGAGCAGTACTTC	CSVSTGGSSYEQYF
TRBJ1-1	few	TRBV7-2	TRBD1	13	TGTGCCAGCCAGGACAGGTTGAACACTGAAGCTTTCTTT	CASQDRLNTEAFF
TRBJ1-5	-	TRBV15	-	14	TGTGCCACCAGCAGAGGCAGAAGCAATCAGCCCCAGCATTTT	CATSRGRSNQPQHF
TRBJ1-2	few	TRBV9	-	13	TGTGCCAGCAAGAGGATGGAGATTGATGGCTACACCTTC	CASKRMEIDGYTF
TRBJ1-1	-	TRBV9	TRBD1	15	TGTGCCAGCAGCGTCCTACAGGGGGCGGGCACTCAAGCTTTCTTT	CASSVLQGAGTQAFF
TRBJ2-3	-	TRBV28	-	14	TGTGCCAGCAGTTTATCAGGGAAAGAAGTTACGCAGTATTTT	CASSLSGKEVTQYF
TRBJ1-6	-	TRBV11-2	-	14	TGTGCCAGCACCTCAGCGGGCTATAATTCACCCCTCCACTTT	CASTSAGYNSPLHF
TRBJ1-5	-	TRBV6-5	TRBD1	15	TGTGCCAGCAGACTACAGGGGGACAGCAATCAGCCCCAGCATTTT	CASRLQGDSNQPQHF
TRBJ1-5	-	TRBV16	TRBD1	16	TGTGCCAGCAGCCAATCGGGGACAGCTTCCAATCAGCCCCAGCATTTT	CASSQSGTASNQPQHF
TRBJ2-7	few	TRBV9	-	15	TGTGCCAGCAGCCAGGGCGGGATTAGCTCCTACGAGCAGTACTTC	CASSQGGISSYEQYF
TRBJ1-2	-	TRBV5-1	-	14	TGCGCCAGCAGCTTGGGGGGGACAAACTATGGCTACACCTTC	CASSLGGTNYGYTF
TRBJ2-1	-	TRBV30	TRBD1	13	TGTGCCTGGAGTGTACGTGACAGGGGCGAAAAGTTCTTC	CAWSVRDRGEKFF
TRBJ2-7	-	TRBV7-3	TRBD1	15	TGTGCCAGCAGCCTAAGACAGGGGAGTTCTTACGAGCAGTACTTC	CASSLRQGSSYEQYF
TRBJ2-3	-	TRBV18	-	16	TGTGCCAGCTCACCAGTGACGGGGCAGGGGACAGATACGCAGTATTTT	CASSPVTGQGTDTQYF
TRBJ1-3	-	TRBV4-2	-	17	TGTGCCAGCAGCCAAAACAGGTGGGGAGGCTCTGGAAACACCATATATTTT	CASSQNRWGGSGNTIYF
TRBJ2-3	-	TRBV2	-	13	TGTGCCAGCAGCCCCAGGTTGGAAGATACGCAGTATTTT	CASSPRLEDTQYF
TRBJ1-2	-	TRBV6-5	TRBD1	15	TGTGCCAGCAGTTACGGGACAGGGAGGGTGCGAGGCTACACCTTC	CASSYGTGRVRGYTF
TRBJ2-7	-	TRBV27	TRBD1	17	TGTGCCAGCAGTAAAAGGCAGGGGGCCGGCATCTTGGACGAGCAGTACTTC	CASSKRQGAGILDEQYF
TRBJ1-2	-	TRBV2	TRBD1	14	TGTGCCAGCACCCGGGACAGGGTCGACTATGGCTACACCTTC	CASTRDRVDYGYTF